This T cell receptor (beta chain) was sequenced during a study of response to subunit inactivated influenza vaccine. As regards this clonotype: Its antigen is still unknown.

TCRdb called the RT-PCR reads again in MiXCR, with one record for every CDR3 protein. This table has roughly 670,000 distinct CDR3 sequences, 11% to 15% appearing once. Study results and caveats: The authors offered the suggestion that each seasonal influenza vaccination recruits few new T cells.

V was shortened by 4 bases and J by 0 bases, with 6 bases between the two germline ends. Germline V CDR1 and CDR2: DFQATT, SNEGSKA (reference sequence). The CDR3 spans 13 residues. The input for sequencing was PBMCs from blood, taken roughly 15 days before vaccination. V gene TRBV20-1 combines with J gene TRBJ2-2; D remains ambiguous. This clonotype was obtained from a man between 50 and 59 years old who received an inactivated influenza vaccine. CDR3 nucleotides: TGCAGTGCTATGGGGACGAACACCGGGGAGCTGTTTTTT. This translates into CSAMGTNTGELFF.